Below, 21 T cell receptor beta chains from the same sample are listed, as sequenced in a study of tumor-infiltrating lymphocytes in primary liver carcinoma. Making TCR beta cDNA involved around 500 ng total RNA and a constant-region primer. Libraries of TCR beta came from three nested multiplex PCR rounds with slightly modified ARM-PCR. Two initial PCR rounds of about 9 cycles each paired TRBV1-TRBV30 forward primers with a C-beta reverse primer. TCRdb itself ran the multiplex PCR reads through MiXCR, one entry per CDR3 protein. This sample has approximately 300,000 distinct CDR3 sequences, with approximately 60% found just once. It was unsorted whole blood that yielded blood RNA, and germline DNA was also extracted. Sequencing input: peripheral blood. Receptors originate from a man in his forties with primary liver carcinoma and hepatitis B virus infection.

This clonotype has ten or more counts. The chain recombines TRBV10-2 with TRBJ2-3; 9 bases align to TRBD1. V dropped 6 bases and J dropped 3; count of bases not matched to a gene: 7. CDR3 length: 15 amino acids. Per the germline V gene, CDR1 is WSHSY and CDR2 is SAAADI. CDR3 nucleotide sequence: TGCGCCAGCAGAGATACAGGGGGCAGGACAGATACGCAGTATTTT. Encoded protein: CASRDTGGRTDTQYF.

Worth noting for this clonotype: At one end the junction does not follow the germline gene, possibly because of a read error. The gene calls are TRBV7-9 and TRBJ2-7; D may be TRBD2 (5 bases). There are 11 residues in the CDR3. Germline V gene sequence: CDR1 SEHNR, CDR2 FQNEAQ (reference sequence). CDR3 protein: CDSSGTYEQYF. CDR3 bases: TGTGACAGCAGCGGCACCTACGAGCAGTACTTC.

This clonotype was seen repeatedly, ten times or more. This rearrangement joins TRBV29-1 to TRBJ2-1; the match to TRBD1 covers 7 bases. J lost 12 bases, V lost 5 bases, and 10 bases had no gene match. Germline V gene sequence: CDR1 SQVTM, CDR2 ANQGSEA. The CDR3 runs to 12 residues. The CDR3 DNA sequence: TGCAGCGTTAAAATCCCGGGACAGTTGCAGTTCTTC. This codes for CSVKIPGQLQFF.

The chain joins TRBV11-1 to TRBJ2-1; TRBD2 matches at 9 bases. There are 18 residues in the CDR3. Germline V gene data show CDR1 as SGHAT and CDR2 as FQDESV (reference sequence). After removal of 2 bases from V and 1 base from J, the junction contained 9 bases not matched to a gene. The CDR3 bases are TGTGCCAGCAGCTTATACAGCTTCGCGGGAGGGTCCTACAATGAGCAGTTCTTC. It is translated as CASSLYSFAGGSYNEQFF.

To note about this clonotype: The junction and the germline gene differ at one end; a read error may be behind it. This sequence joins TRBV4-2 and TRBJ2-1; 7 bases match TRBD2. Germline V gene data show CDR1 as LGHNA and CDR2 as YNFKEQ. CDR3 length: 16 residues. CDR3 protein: CGSSQPAGSSYNEQFF. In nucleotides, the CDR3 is TGTGGCAGCAGCCAACCAGCGGGAAGCTCCTACAATGAGCAGTTCTTC.

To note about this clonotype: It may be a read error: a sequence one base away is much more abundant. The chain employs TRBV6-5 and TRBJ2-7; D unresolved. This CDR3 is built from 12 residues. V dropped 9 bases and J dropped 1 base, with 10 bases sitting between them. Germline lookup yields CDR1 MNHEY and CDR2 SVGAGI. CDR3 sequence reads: CASVAYSYEQYF. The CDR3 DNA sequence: TGTGCCAGTGTAGCATATTCCTACGAGCAGTACTTC.

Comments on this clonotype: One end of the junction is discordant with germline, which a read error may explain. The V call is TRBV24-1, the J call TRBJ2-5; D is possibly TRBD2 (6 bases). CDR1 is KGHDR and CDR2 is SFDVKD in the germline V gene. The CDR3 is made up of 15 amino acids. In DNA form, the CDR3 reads TGTGCCACCAGTGACCCCCGGCGGGGCGGAGAGACCCAGTGCTTC. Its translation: CATSDPRRGGETQCF.

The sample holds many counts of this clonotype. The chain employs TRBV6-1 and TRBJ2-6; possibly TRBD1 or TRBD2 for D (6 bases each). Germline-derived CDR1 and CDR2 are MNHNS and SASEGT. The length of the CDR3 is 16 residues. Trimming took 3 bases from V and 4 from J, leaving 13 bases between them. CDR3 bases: TGTGCCAGCAGTGATACAGGGAGGTCCGGGGCCAACGTCCTGACTTTC. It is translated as CASSDTGRSGANVLTF.

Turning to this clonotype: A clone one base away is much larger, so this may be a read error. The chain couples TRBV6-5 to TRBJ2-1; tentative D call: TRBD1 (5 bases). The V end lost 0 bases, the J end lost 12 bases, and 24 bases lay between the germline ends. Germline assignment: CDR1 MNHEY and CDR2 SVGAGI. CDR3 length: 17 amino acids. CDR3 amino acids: CASSYSRLAGYGDVQFF. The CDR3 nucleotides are TGTGCCAGCAGTTACTCTAGGTTGGCAGGGTATGGGGATGTGCAGTTCTTC.

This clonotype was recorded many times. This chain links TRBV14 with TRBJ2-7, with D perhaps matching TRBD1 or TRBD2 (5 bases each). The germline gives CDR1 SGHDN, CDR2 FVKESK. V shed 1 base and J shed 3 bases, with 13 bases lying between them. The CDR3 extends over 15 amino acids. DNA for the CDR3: TGTGCCAGCAGCCAAGTGAGGGGCCAATTCTACGAGCAGTACTTC. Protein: CASSQVRGQFYEQYF.

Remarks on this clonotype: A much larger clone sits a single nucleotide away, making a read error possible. CDR3 nucleotides: TGTTCCAGCAGTGAAGCGCTGTGGCAGGGGGACACCGGGGAGCTGTTTTTT. It is translated as CSSSEALWQGDTGELFF. The chain couples TRBV6-1 to TRBJ2-2; 7 nucleotides align to TRBD1. CDR1 is MNHNS and CDR2 is SASEGT in the germline V gene. This CDR3 comprises 17 residues.

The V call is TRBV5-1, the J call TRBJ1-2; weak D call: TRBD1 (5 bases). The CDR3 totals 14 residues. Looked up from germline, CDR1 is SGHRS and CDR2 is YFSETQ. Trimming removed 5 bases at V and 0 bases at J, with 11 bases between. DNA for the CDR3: TGCGCCAGCAGAGGGGACCTAGCTAACTATGGCTACACCTTC. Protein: CASRGDLANYGYTF.

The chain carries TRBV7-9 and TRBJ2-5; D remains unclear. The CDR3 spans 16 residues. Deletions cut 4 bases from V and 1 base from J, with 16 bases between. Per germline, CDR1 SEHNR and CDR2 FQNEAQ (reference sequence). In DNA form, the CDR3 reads TGTGCCAGCAGCTCCCTGGTCGCGGTTATCCAAGAGACCCAGTACTTC. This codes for CASSSLVAVIQETQYF.

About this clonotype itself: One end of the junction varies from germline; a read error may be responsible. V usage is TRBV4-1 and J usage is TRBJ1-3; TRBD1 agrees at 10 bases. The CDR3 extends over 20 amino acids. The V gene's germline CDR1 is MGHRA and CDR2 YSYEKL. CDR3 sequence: CASSQDSGQGNRAGGNAIYF. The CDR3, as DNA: TGCGCCAGCAGCCAAGATTCGGGACAGGGGAATCGGGCAGGAGGAAACGCCATATATTTT.

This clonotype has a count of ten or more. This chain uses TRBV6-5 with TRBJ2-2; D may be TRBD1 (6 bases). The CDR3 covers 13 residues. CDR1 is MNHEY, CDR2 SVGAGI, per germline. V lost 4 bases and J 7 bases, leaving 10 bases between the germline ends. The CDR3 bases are TGTGCCAGCAGTTCCAGGACAGTCGGGGAGCTGTTTTTT. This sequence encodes CASSSRTVGELFF.

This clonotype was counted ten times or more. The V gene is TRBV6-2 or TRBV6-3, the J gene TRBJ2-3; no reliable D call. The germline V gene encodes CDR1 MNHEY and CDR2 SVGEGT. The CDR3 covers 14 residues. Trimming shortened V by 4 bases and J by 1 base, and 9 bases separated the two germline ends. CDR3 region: CASSSLTRTDTQYF. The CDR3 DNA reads TGTGCCAGCAGTTCTTTGACACGCACAGATACGCAGTATTTT.

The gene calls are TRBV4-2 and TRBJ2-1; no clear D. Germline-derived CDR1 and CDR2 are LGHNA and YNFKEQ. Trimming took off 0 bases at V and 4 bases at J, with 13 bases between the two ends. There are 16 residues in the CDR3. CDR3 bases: TGTGCCAGCAGCCAAGAACCTTCAGGCTCATACAATGAGCAGTTCTTC. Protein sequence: CASSQEPSGSYNEQFF.

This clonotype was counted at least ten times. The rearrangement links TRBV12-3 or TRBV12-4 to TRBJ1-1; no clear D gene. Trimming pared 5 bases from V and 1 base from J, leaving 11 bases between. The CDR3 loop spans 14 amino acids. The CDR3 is CASSLRRENTEAFF. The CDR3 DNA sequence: TGTGCCAGCAGTCTCCGACGGGAGAACACTGAAGCTTTCTTT.

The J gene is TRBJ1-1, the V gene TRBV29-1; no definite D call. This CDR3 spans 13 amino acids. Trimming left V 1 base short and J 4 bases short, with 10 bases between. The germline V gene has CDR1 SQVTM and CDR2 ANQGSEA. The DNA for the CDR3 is TGCAGCGTTGAAGGACCCGCGAGCACTGAAGCTTTCTTT. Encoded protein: CSVEGPASTEAFF.

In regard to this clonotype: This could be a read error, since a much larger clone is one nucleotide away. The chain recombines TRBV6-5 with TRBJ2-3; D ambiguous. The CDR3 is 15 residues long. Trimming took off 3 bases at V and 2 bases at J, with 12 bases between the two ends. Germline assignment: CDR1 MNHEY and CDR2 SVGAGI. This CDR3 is CASSYGRTSTDTQYF. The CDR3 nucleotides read TGTGCCAGCAGTTATGGCAGGACCTCCACAGATACGCAGTATTTT.

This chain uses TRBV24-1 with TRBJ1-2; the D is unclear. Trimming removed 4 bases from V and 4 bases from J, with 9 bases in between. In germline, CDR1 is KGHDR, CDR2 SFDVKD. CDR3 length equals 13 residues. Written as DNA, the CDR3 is TGTGCCACCAGTGAGCCAGGTTTCTATGGCTACACCTTC. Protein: CATSEPGFYGYTF.